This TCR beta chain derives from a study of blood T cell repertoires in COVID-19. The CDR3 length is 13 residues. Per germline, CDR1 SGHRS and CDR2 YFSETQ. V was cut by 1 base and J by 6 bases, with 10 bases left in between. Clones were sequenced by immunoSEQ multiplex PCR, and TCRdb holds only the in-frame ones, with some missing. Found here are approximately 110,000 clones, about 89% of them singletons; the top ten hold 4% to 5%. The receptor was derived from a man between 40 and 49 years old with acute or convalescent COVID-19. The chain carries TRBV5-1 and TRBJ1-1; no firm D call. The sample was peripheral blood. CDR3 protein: CASSLTDVAEAFF. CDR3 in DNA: TGCGCCAGCAGCTTGACAGACGTCGCTGAAGCTTTCTTT.